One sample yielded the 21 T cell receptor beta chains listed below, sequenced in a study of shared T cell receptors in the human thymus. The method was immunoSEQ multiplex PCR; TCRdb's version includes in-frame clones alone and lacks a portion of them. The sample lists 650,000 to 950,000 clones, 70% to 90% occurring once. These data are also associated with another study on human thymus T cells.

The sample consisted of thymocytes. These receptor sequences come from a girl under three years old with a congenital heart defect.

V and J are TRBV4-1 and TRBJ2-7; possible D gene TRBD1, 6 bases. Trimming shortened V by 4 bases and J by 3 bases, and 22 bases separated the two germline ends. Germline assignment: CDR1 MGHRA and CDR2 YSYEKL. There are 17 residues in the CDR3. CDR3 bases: TGCGCCAGCAGCCCATTCCACAGGGTCGGAATGCTCTACGAGCAGTACTTC. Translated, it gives CASSPFHRVGMLYEQYF.

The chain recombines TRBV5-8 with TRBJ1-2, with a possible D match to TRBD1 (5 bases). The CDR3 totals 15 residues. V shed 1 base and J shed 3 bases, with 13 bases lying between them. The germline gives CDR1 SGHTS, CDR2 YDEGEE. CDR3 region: CASSLRGRLDYGYTF. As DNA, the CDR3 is TGTGCCAGCAGCTTGAGGGGCAGACTCGACTATGGCTACACCTTC. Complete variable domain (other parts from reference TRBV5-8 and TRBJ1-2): EAGVTQSPTHLIKTRGQQATLRCSPISGHTSVYWYQQALGLGLQFLLWYDEGEERNRGNFPPRFSGRQFPNYSSELNVNALELEDSALYLCASSLRGRLDYGYTFGSGTRLTVV.

In DNA form, the CDR3 reads TGTGCCAGCAGTTCCACAGGGGTGGGAAGAGCTAACTATGGCTACACCTTC. Protein product: CASSSTGVGRANYGYTF. The J gene is TRBJ1-2, the V gene TRBV27; 7 positions agree with TRBD1. Germline loops: CDR1 MNHEY, CDR2 SMNVEV (reference sequence). The length of the CDR3 is 17 residues. Trimming at V came to 4 bases and at J to 0 bases, leaving 11 bases not matched to a gene.

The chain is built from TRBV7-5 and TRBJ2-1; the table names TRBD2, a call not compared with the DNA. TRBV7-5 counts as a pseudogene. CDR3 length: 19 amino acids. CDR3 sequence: CARSLVLAGAQISYNEQFF. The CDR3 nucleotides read TGTGCCAGAAGCTTAGTGCTAGCGGGGGCCCAAATCTCCTACAATGAGCAGTTCTTC.

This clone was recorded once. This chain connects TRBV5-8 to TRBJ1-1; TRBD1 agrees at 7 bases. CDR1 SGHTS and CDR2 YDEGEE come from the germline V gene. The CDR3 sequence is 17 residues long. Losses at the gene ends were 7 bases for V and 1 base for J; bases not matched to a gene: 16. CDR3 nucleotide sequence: TGTGCCAGCTTAAAGAAGGGGGACAGAAAACCGAACACTGAAGCTTTCTTT. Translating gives CASLKKGDRKPNTEAFF.

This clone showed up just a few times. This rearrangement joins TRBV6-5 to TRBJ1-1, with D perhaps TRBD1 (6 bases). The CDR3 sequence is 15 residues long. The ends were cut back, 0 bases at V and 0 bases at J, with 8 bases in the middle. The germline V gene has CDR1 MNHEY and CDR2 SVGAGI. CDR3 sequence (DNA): TGTGCCAGCAGTTACTCGAAGGGGGTGAACACTGAAGCTTTCTTT. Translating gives CASSYSKGVNTEAFF.

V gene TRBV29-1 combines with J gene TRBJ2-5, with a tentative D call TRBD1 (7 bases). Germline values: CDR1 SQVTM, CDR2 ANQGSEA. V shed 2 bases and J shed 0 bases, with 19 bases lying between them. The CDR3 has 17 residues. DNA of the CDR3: TGCAGCGTTGAATTGCAGGGGGGTTCCGTGTACCAAGAGACCCAGTACTTC. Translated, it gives CSVELQGGSVYQETQYF.

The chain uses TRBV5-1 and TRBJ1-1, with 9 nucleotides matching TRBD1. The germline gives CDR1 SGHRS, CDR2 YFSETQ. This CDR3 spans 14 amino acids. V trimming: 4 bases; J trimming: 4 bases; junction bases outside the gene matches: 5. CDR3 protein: CASSPDRGGTEAFF. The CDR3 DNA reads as TGCGCCAGCAGCCCCGACAGGGGGGGCACTGAAGCTTTCTTT.

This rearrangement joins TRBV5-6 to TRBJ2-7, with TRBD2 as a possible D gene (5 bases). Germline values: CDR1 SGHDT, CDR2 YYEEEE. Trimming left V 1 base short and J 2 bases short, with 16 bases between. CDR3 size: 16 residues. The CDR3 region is CASSLCGRFTTYEQYF. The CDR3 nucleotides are TGTGCCAGCAGCTTGTGCGGGCGGTTCACAACCTACGAGCAGTACTTC.

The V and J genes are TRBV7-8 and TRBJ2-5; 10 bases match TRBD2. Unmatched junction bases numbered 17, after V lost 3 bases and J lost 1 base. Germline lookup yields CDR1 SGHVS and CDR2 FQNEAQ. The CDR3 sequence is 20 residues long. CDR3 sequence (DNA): TGTGCCAGCAGCTTGGAGGGACTGGGGCGAGTAGCGGGGGGCCAAGAGACCCAGTACTTC. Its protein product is CASSLEGLGRVAGGQETQYF.

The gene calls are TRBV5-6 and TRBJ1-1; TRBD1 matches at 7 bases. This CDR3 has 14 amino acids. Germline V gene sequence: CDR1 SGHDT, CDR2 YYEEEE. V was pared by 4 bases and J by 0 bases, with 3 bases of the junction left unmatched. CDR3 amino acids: CASSTGQVNTEAFF. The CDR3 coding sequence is TGTGCCAGCAGCACCGGACAGGTGAACACTGAAGCTTTCTTT.

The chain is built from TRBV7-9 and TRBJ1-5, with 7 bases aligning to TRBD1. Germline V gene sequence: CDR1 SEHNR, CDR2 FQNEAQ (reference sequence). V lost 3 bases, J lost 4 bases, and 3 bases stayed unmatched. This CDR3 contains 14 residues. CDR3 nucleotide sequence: TGTGCCAGCAGCTTCGACAGGGTGAATCAGCCCCAGCATTTT. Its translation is CASSFDRVNQPQHF.

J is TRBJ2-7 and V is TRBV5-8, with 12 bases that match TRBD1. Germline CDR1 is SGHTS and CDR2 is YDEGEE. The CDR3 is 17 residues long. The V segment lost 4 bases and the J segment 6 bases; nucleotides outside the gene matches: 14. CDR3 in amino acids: CASSGTGGALIWGEQYF. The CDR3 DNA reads TGTGCCAGCAGCGGGACAGGGGGCGCCTTGATCTGGGGCGAGCAGTACTTC.

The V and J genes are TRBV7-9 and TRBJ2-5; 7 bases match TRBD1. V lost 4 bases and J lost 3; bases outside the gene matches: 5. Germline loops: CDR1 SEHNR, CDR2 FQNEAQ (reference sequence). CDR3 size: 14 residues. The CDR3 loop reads CASSCTGTEETQYF. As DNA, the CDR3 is TGTGCCAGCAGCTGCACCGGGACAGAAGAGACCCAGTACTTC.

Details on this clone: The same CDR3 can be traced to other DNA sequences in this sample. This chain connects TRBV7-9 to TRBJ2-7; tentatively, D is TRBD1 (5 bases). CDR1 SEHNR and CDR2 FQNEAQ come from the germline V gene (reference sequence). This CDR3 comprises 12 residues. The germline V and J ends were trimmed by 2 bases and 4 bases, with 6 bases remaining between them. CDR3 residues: CASSLQGYEQYF. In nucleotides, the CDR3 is TGTGCCAGCAGCTTACAGGGATACGAGCAGTACTTC.

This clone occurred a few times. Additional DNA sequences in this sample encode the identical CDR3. The CDR3 spells CASSLRNTEAFF. The CDR3 DNA follows: TGTGCCAGCAGTTTGAGGAACACTGAAGCTTTCTTT. J is TRBJ1-1 and V is TRBV28; D is ambiguous. CDR3 length: 12 residues. CDR1 is MDHEN, CDR2 SYDVKM, per germline. V lost 3 bases, J lost 1 base, and 3 bases lay in between.

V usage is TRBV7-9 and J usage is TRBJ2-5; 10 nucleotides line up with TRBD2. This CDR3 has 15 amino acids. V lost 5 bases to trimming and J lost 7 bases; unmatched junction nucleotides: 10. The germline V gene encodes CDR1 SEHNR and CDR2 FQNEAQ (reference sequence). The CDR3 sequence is CASSQGLAAVGTQYF. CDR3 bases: TGTGCCAGCAGCCAAGGACTAGCGGCAGTGGGGACCCAGTACTTC.

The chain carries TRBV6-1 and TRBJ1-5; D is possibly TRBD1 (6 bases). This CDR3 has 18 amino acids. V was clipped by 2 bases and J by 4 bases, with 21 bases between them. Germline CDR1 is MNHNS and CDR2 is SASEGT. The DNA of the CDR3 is TGTGCCAGCAGTGAATCTTTAATTACAACAGGGCAGAATCAGCCCCAGCATTTT. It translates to CASSESLITTGQNQPQHF.

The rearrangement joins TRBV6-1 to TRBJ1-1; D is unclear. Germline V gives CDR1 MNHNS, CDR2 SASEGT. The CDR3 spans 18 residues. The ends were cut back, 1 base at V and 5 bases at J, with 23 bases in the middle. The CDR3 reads CASSEGRADQEGFTEAFF. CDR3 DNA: TGTGCCAGCAGTGAAGGTCGAGCGGACCAAGAGGGATTTACTGAAGCTTTCTTT.

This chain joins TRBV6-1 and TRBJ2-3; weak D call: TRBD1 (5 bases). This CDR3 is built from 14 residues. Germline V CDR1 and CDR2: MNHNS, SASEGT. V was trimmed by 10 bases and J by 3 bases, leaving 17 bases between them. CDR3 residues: CATIVPPGTDTQYF. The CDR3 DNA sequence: TGTGCCACGATCGTACCACCAGGGACAGATACGCAGTATTTT.

The CDR3 here is CASGLVGSGGHYNEQFF. CDR3 coding DNA: TGTGCTAGTGGTTTGGTTGGGAGTGGGGGCCACTACAATGAGCAGTTCTTC. The V call is TRBV12-5, the J call TRBJ2-1; a possible D gene is TRBD1 (6 bases). CDR3 length: 17 amino acids. Germline V gene sequence: CDR1 LGHNT, CDR2 FRNRAP. Between the trimmed V and J ends, which lost 0 bases and 3 bases, there was a span of 15 bases.